The 31 T cell receptor beta chains listed next were all sequenced from one sample in a study of blood T cell repertoires in COVID-19. This table comes from immunoSEQ multiplex PCR, and its TCRdb copy is limited to in-frame clones, with some not included. The sample has under 300,000 clones; more than 65% are singletons. Input material: peripheral blood. The receptors originated from a woman between 35 and 50 years old with active or convalescent COVID-19.

This chain joins TRBV9 and TRBJ1-2; D is possibly TRBD1 (6 bases). Germline lookup yields CDR1 SGDLS and CDR2 YYNGEE. The CDR3 sequence is 14 residues long. Trimming removed 3 bases from V and 0 bases from J, with 9 bases in between. The CDR3 DNA reads TGTGCCAGCAGCGGACACAGGGCTAACTATGGCTACACCTTC. This sequence encodes CASSGHRANYGYTF.

The chain employs TRBV6-1 and TRBJ1-5; maybe TRBD1 (5 bases). Germline V CDR1 and CDR2: MNHNS, SASEGT. V shed 1 base and J shed 7 bases, with 14 bases lying between them. The CDR3 is 15 amino acids. CDR3 bases: TGTGCCAGCAGTGAAGAACCCAGCAGGGCCCAGCCCCAGCATTTT. Protein sequence: CASSEEPSRAQPQHF.

The CDR3 spells CASSFGGAGEQYV. The CDR3 DNA reads TGTGCCAGCAGCTTTGGGGGGGCCGGCGAGCAGTACGTC. The chain is built from TRBV7-8 and TRBJ2-7; D is possibly TRBD2 (7 bases). This CDR3 region has 13 residues. Germline V gene sequence: CDR1 SGHVS, CDR2 FQNEAQ. Deletions cut 3 bases from V and 6 bases from J, with 12 bases between.

The chain links TRBV7-8 to TRBJ2-1, with 15 bases that match TRBD2. The CDR3 is 17 amino acids. Germline CDR1 reads SGHVS; CDR2 reads FQNEAQ. J gave up 7 bases and V 1 base, and 5 bases lay outside the gene matches. CDR3 protein: CASSLGTSGGAVNEQFF. The CDR3 DNA reads TGTGCCAGCAGCTTAGGGACTAGCGGGGGGGCGGTGAATGAGCAGTTCTTC.

This rearrangement joins TRBV7-3 to TRBJ2-1, with 8 bases fitting TRBD2. Germline CDR1 is SGHTA and CDR2 is FQGTGA. The length of the CDR3 is 15 residues. V shed 5 bases, J shed 2 bases, and the junction held 5 bases outside the gene matches. CDR3 nucleotide sequence: TGTGCCAGCAGCGCAACGGGGGGGCCCTACAATGAGCAGTTCTTC. This translates into CASSATGGPYNEQFF. The full variable domain, with the rest looked up from reference TRBV7-3 and TRBJ2-1, is GAGVSQTPSNKVTEKGKYVELRCDPISGHTALYWYRQSLGQGPEFLIYFQGTGAADDSGLPNDRFFAVRPEGSVSTLKIQRTERGDSAVYLCASSATGGPYNEQFFGPGTRLTVL.

This chain uses TRBV9 with TRBJ1-2, with TRBD1 matching over 7 bases. Germline-derived CDR1 and CDR2 are SGDLS and YYNGEE. V dropped 4 bases and J dropped 2; count of bases not matched to a gene: 17. The CDR3 sequence is 18 residues long. The CDR3 DNA reads as TGTGCCAGCAGCCAGTGGGGTAGGGGGCGAGGAAAAAACTATGGCTACACCTTC. It specifies CASSQWGRGRGKNYGYTF.

This sequence joins TRBV5-1 and TRBJ2-7; tentative D call: TRBD2 (5 bases). CDR3 length: 12 amino acids. In germline, CDR1 is SGHRS, CDR2 YFSETQ. V lost 4 bases and J lost 3, with 8 bases in between. In nucleotides, the CDR3 is TGCGCCAGCAGCGGCGGGCTCTACGAGCAGTACTTC. The encoded protein is CASSGGLYEQYF.

This clone was observed once. CDR3 in amino acids: CAWKAGASEKLFF. In DNA form, the CDR3 reads TGTGCCTGGAAGGCGGGGGCGAGTGAAAAACTGTTTTTT. This chain uses TRBV30 with TRBJ1-4; possibly TRBD1 for D (6 bases). V was cut by 4 bases and J by 7 bases, with 13 bases left in between. From germline, CDR1 is GTSNPN and CDR2 SVGIG (reference sequence). The CDR3 consists of 13 residues.

The rearrangement joins TRBV28 to TRBJ2-7; 8 bases align to TRBD1. The trim removed 6 bases at V and 6 bases at J, leaving 10 bases unmatched. Germline V CDR1 and CDR2: MDHEN, SYDVKM. This CDR3 has 14 residues. CDR3 in DNA: TGTGCCAGCAGCCAGCAGGGGGCGGCCTCCGAGCAGTACGTC. This codes for CASSQQGAASEQYV.

This rearrangement joins TRBV18 to TRBJ2-7, with 8 bases matching TRBD1. This CDR3 is built from 16 residues. Trimming took 0 bases from V and 3 from J; bases not matched to a gene: 7. CDR1 is KGHSH and CDR2 is LQKENI in the germline V gene. CDR3 in amino acids: CASSPPMGQDFYEQYF. The CDR3 nucleotides are TGTGCCAGCTCACCACCGATGGGACAGGATTTCTACGAGCAGTACTTC.

Ten or more counts support this clone. V gene TRBV7-2 combines with J gene TRBJ2-2; 8 nucleotides line up with TRBD2. The J segment lost 2 bases and the V segment lost 5 bases, leaving 7 bases of the junction unmatched. Germline assignment: CDR1 SGHTA and CDR2 FQGNSA. The CDR3 runs 16 residues. As DNA, the CDR3 is TGTGCCAGCAGCCTAACGGGGGGGACAAACACCGGGGAGCTGTTTTTT. Its translation is CASSLTGGTNTGELFF.

The CDR3 DNA reads as TGTGCCAGCAGTTCCGGGACAGGGATGGGCTACACCTTC. Residues: CASSSGTGMGYTF. The chain has TRBV27 and TRBJ1-2, with TRBD1 matching over 9 bases. Per the germline V gene, CDR1 is MNHEY and CDR2 is SMNVEV (reference sequence). With V trimmed by 4 bases and J by 8 bases, 5 bases remained unmatched. CDR3 length equals 13 residues.

The chain combines TRBV11-2 with TRBJ1-1; D is unclear. V gave up 4 bases and J gave up 5 bases, with 11 bases separating them. Germline-derived CDR1 and CDR2 are SGHAT and FQNNGV. The CDR3 has 13 residues. CDR3: CASSSHTRTEAFF. The CDR3 DNA follows: TGTGCCAGCAGCTCGCACACCAGGACTGAAGCTTTCTTT.

The V gene is TRBV11-2, the J gene TRBJ2-2; D is uncertain. The CDR3 has 12 residues. Germline CDR1 reads SGHAT; CDR2 reads FQNNGV. With 8 bases removed from V and 5 bases from J, the gap between germline ends came to 9 bases. The chain's CDR3 is CASHRGTGELFF. CDR3 in DNA: TGTGCCAGCCACCGAGGTACCGGGGAGCTGTTTTTT. Full variable domain (rest looked up from reference TRBV11-2 and TRBJ2-2): EAGVAQSPRYKIIEKRQSVAFWCNPISGHATLYWYQQILGQGPKLLIQFQNNGVVDDSQLPKDRFSAERLKGVDSTLKIQPAKLEDSAVYLCASHRGTGELFFGEGSRLTVL.

The chain combines TRBV2 with TRBJ2-7; 12 bases align to TRBD2. Per germline, CDR1 SNHLY and CDR2 FYNNEI. The junction had 5 bases not matched to a gene; V was cut back by 6 bases and J by 5 bases. The CDR3 has 14 amino acids. CDR3 sequence: CASSPGTSGHEQYV. The CDR3 DNA follows: TGTGCCAGCAGCCCTGGGACTAGCGGGCACGAGCAGTACGTC.

The chain employs TRBV5-1 and TRBJ2-5; 9 nucleotides match TRBD2. The germline CDR1 and CDR2 sequences are SGHRS and YFSETQ. With 0 bases clipped from V and 3 bases from J, the junction kept 3 bases outside the gene matches. The CDR3 covers 15 residues. Written as DNA, the CDR3 is TGCGCCAGCAGCTTGGTGTCTAGCGGGAAAGAGACCCAGTACTTC. As protein: CASSLVSSGKETQYF. Based on the CDR3 plus reference TRBV5-1 and TRBJ2-5, the full variable domain is KAGVTQTPRYLIKTRGQQVTLSCSPISGHRSVSWYQQTPGQGLQFLFEYFSETQRNKGNFPGRFSGRQFSNSRSEMNVSTLELGDSALYLCASSLVSSGKETQYFGPGTRLLVL.

This chain connects TRBV5-1 to TRBJ2-7; 7 nucleotides match TRBD1. Germline values: CDR1 SGHRS, CDR2 YFSETQ. V shed 5 bases and J 5 bases; nucleotides not matched to a gene: 7. The CDR3 extends over 13 amino acids. In DNA, the CDR3 is TGCGCCAGCAGAGATGACAGGGTGGACGAGCAGTACTTC. Encoded protein: CASRDDRVDEQYF.

V is TRBV7-9 and J is TRBJ1-1; 8 positions match TRBD1. V trimming: 2 bases; J trimming: 3 bases; junction bases outside the gene matches: 5. The CDR3 length is 15 residues. The germline V gene encodes CDR1 SEHNR and CDR2 FQNEAQ (reference sequence). DNA of the CDR3: TGTGCCAGCAGCTTAAGGCAGGGGGCGGACACTGAAGCTTTCTTT. Encoded protein: CASSLRQGADTEAFF. The full variable domain, rest sourced from reference TRBV7-9 and TRBJ1-1, is DTGVSQNPRHKITKRGQNVTFRCDPISEHNRLYWYRQTLGQGPEFLTYFQNEAQLEKSRLLSDRFSAERPKGSFSTLEIQRTEQGDSAMYLCASSLRQGADTEAFFGQGTRLTVV.

This clone was seen a handful of times. The chain uses TRBV4-1 and TRBJ2-2, with 11 bases fitting TRBD1. Germline lookup yields CDR1 MGHRA and CDR2 YSYEKL. The CDR3 has 17 amino acids. Trimming removed 4 bases from V and 6 bases from J; junction bases left unmatched: 10. The CDR3 here is CASSPTRTGGEPGELFF. The CDR3 DNA follows: TGCGCCAGCAGCCCTACGAGGACAGGGGGCGAACCCGGGGAGCTGTTTTTT.

The rearrangement joins TRBV3-1 (or the pseudogene TRBV3-2) to TRBJ1-1; 8 nucleotides line up with TRBD1. The CDR3 extends over 15 amino acids. Losses at the gene ends were 3 bases for V and 1 base for J; bases not matched to a gene: 4. Germline CDR1 and CDR2: LGHDT and YNNKEL (reference sequence). The CDR3 DNA is TGTGCCAGCAGCCAGTCGGGACAGGCGAACACTGAAGCTTTCTTT. This translates into CASSQSGQANTEAFF.

The J gene is TRBJ1-3, the V gene TRBV4-1; D is undetermined. Trimming took 5 bases from V and 0 from J, leaving 11 bases between them. Germline CDR1 and CDR2: MGHRA and YSYEKL. The CDR3 has 15 amino acids. The CDR3 DNA reads TGCGCCAGCAGCGCCTTAGTCTCCTCTGGAAACACCATATATTTT. This encodes CASSALVSSGNTIYF.

The chain couples TRBV6-6 to TRBJ1-1, with D uncertain. CDR3 length equals 15 residues. V lost 5 bases and J 3 bases, leaving 16 bases between the germline ends. CDR1 is MNHNY, CDR2 SVGAGI, per germline (reference sequence). The CDR3 coding sequence is TGTGCCAGCAGTACCCTCGGGGTGACGGACACTGAAGCTTTCTTT. Protein: CASSTLGVTDTEAFF.

V and J are TRBV29-1 and TRBJ1-2, with 7 bases aligning to TRBD1. The CDR3 extends over 12 amino acids. Losses at the gene ends were 4 bases for V and 4 bases for J; bases not matched to a gene: 3. Germline V gives CDR1 SQVTM, CDR2 ANQGSEA. CDR3 region: CSVGDSPYGYTF. CDR3 nucleotides: TGCAGCGTTGGGGACAGCCCCTATGGCTACACCTTC. Based on the CDR3 plus reference TRBV29-1 and TRBJ1-2, the full variable domain is SAVISQKPSRDICQRGTSLTIQCQVDSQVTMMFWYRQQPGQSLTLIATANQGSEATYESGFVIDKFPISRPNLTFSTLTVSNMSPEDSSIYLCSVGDSPYGYTFGSGTRLTVV.

The chain links TRBV27 to TRBJ1-1; D ambiguous. Germline CDR1 is MNHEY and CDR2 is SMNVEV (reference sequence). The CDR3 runs to 14 residues. V lost 8 bases and J lost 0, with 13 bases in between. Here the CDR3 DNA reads TGTGCCAGCGCCCGCGGGAGGATGAACACTGAAGCTTTCTTT. Translating it yields CASARGRMNTEAFF.

The rearrangement links TRBV5-1 to TRBJ1-1, with a weak D call TRBD1 (5 bases). This CDR3 is built from 14 residues. In germline, CDR1 is SGHRS, CDR2 YFSETQ. V gave up 6 bases and J gave up 3 bases, with 15 bases separating them. The CDR3 loop reads CASTPGGGYTEAFF. The DNA of the CDR3 is TGCGCCAGCACCCCCGGGGGTGGGTACACTGAAGCTTTCTTT. Full variable domain (rest looked up from reference TRBV5-1 and TRBJ1-1): KAGVTQTPRYLIKTRGQQVTLSCSPISGHRSVSWYQQTPGQGLQFLFEYFSETQRNKGNFPGRFSGRQFSNSRSEMNVSTLELGDSALYLCASTPGGGYTEAFFGQGTRLTVV.

In this sample, this clone turned up a few times. The chain couples TRBV30 to TRBJ1-2; D is uncertain. The CDR3 covers 13 residues. Germline V gene data show CDR1 as GTSNPN and CDR2 as SVGIG (reference sequence). Trimming stripped 4 bases from V and 2 bases from J, with 11 bases between. The CDR3: CAWKRQVNYGYTF. Here the CDR3 DNA reads TGTGCCTGGAAAAGGCAGGTCAACTATGGCTACACCTTC.

The chain carries TRBV9 and TRBJ2-2; 7 bases are a match to TRBD1. V gave up 3 bases and J gave up 4 bases; unmatched junction bases: 9. Germline CDR1 reads SGDLS; CDR2 reads YYNGEE. The CDR3 is 16 residues long. The CDR3 loop reads CASSGTGVVRTGELFF. The CDR3 coding sequence is TGTGCCAGCAGCGGTACAGGGGTGGTGCGCACCGGGGAGCTGTTTTTT.

J is TRBJ2-3 and V is TRBV5-1, with 7 bases fitting TRBD1. There are 14 residues in the CDR3. CDR1 and CDR2 from the germline V gene are SGHRS and YFSETQ. J lost 1 base, V lost 3 bases, and 2 bases had no gene match. This CDR3 reads CASSSTGGTDTQYF. The DNA for the CDR3 is TGCGCCAGCAGCTCAACAGGGGGCACAGATACGCAGTATTTT. The complete variable domain, with remaining parts taken from reference TRBV5-1 and TRBJ2-3, reads KAGVTQTPRYLIKTRGQQVTLSCSPISGHRSVSWYQQTPGQGLQFLFEYFSETQRNKGNFPGRFSGRQFSNSRSEMNVSTLELGDSALYLCASSSTGGTDTQYFGPGTRLTVL.

The gene calls are TRBV2 and TRBJ1-1; D possibly corresponds to TRBD1 (5 bases). Trimming left V 5 bases short and J 0 bases short, with 13 bases between. The CDR3 extends over 15 amino acids. The germline V gene has CDR1 SNHLY and CDR2 FYNNEI. The DNA for the CDR3 is TGTGCCAGCAGTCGCGACAGACAGATGAACACTGAAGCTTTCTTT. Its translation is CASSRDRQMNTEAFF.

V gene TRBV9 combines with J gene TRBJ2-5; 10 nucleotides match TRBD2. This CDR3 region has 17 residues. Germline CDR1 reads SGDLS; CDR2 reads YYNGEE. The J segment lost 0 bases and the V segment lost 0 bases, leaving 5 bases of the junction unmatched. CDR3 nucleotides: TGTGCCAGCAGCGTAGTAGCGGGGGGACTCTACCAAGAGACCCAGTACTTC. This sequence encodes CASSVVAGGLYQETQYF.

This sequence joins TRBV5-1 and TRBJ1-2; 8 bases are a match to TRBD1. CDR1 is SGHRS and CDR2 is YFSETQ in the germline V gene. V shed 4 bases, J shed 4 bases, and the junction held 9 bases outside the gene matches. The CDR3 runs 15 residues. The CDR3 bases are TGCGCCAGCAGCCCGGCCGGACAGGGTGGCTATGGCTACACCTTC. Its translation: CASSPAGQGGYGYTF.